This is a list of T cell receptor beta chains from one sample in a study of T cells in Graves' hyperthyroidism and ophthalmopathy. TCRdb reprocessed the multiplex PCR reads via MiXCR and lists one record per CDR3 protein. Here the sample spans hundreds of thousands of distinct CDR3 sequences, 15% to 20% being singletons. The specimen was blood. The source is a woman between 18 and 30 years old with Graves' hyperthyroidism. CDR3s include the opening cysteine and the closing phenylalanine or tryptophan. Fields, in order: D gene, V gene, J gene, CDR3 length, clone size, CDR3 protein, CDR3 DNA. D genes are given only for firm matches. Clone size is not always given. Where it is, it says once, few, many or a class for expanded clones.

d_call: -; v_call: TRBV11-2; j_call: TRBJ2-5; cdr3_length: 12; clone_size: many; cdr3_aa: CASSFERATQYF; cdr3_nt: TGTGCCAGCAGCTTCGAAAGAGCGACCCAGTACTTC
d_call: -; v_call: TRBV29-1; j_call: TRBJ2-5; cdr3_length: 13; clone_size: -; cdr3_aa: CSVEKAVQETQYF; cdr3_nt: TGCAGCGTTGAAAAGGCAGTACAAGAGACCCAGTACTTC
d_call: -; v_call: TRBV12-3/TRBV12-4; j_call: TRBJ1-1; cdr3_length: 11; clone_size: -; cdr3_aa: CASSRETGAFF; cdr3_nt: TGTGCCAGCAGTAGAGAGACAGGCGCTTTCTTT
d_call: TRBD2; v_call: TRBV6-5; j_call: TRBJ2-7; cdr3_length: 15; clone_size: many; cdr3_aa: CASSYNSGGTYEQYF; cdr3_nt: TGTGCCAGCAGTTATAATAGCGGGGGGACCTATGAGCAGTACTTC
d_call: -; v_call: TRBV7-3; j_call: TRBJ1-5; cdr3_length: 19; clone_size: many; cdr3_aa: CASSLNRTWASRGNQPQHF; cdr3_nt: TGTGCCAGCAGCTTAAATAGAACCTGGGCGTCGAGGGGCAATCAGCCCCAGCATTTT
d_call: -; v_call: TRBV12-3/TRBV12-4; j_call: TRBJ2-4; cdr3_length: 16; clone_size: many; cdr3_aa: CASSIRQPIAKNIQYF; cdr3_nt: TGTGCCAGCAGCATTCGACAGCCGATAGCCAAAAACATTCAGTACTTC
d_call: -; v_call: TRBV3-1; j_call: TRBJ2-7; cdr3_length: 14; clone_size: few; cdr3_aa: CASSLRDMNYEQYF; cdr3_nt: TGTGCCAGCAGCCTCCGGGACATGAACTACGAGCAGTACTTC
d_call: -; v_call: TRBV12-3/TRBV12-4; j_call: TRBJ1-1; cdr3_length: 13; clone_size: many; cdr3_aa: CASSLEGFTEAFF; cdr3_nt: TGTGCCAGCAGTTTGGAGGGGTTCACTGAAGCTTTCTTT
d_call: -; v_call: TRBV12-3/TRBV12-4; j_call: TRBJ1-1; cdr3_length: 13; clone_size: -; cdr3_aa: CASSFTRGLAAFF; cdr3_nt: TGTGCCAGCAGTTTCACACGGGGTCTAGCGGCTTTCTTT
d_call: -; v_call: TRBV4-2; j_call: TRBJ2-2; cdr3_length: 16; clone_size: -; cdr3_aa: CASSPTGITNTGELFF; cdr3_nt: TGTGCCAGCAGCCCCACCGGAATCACGAACACCGGGGAGCTGTTTTTT
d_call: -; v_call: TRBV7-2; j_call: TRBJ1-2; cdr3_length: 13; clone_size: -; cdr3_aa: CASSSATLGGYTF; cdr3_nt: TGTGCCAGCAGCTCCGCGACTCTTGGTGGCTACACCTTC
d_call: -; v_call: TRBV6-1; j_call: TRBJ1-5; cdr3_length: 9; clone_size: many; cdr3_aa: CASTPLQHF; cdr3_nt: TGTGCCAGCACCCCTCTTCAGCATTTT
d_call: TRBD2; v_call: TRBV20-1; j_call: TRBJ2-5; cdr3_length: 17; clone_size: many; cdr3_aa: CSAFRGLTSGGPETQYF; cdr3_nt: TGCAGTGCTTTTCGGGGGCTGACTAGCGGGGGGCCGGAGACCCAGTACTTC
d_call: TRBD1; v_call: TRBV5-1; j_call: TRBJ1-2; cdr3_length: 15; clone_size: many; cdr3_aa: CASSLGGTVGGGYTF; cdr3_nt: TGCGCCAGCAGCTTGGGGGGGACAGTGGGCGGCGGCTACACCTTC
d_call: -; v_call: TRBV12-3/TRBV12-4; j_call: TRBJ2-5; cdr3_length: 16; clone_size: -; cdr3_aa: CASSFGYRDYQETQYF; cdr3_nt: TGTGCCAGCAGTTTTGGTTACCGGGACTACCAAGAGACCCAGTACTTC
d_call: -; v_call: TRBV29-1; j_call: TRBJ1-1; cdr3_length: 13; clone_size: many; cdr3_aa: CTALTGQNTEAFF; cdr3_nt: TGCACCGCCCTGACAGGACAGAACACTGAAGCTTTCTTT
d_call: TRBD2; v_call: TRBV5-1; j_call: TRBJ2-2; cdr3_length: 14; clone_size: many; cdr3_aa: CASTAPGGIGELFF; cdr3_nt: TGCGCCAGCACCGCGCCGGGAGGGATCGGGGAGCTGTTTTTT
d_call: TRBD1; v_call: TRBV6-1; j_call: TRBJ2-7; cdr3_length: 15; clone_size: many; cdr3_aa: CASSEFVGTGDEQYF; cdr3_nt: TGTGCCAGCAGTGAATTTGTTGGGACAGGGGACGAGCAGTACTTC
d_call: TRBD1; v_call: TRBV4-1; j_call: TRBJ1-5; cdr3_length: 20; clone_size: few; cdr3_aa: CASSQDRQGARGHSNQPQHF; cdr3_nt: TGCGCCAGCAGCCAAGATCGACAGGGGGCGCGGGGACATAGCAATCAGCCCCAGCATTTT
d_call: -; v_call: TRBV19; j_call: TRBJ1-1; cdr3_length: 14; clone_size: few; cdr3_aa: CASSTGYMNTEAFF; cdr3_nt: TGTGCCAGTAGTACAGGGTACATGAACACTGAAGCTTTCTTT
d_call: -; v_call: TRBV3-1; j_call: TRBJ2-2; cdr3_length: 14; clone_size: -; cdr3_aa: CATEKQGDTGELFF; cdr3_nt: TGTGCCACCGAGAAGCAGGGAGACACCGGGGAGCTGTTTTTT
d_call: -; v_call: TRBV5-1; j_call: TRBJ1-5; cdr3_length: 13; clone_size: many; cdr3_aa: CASSLETDQPQHF; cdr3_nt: TGCGCCAGCAGCTTGGAGACAGATCAGCCCCAGCATTTT
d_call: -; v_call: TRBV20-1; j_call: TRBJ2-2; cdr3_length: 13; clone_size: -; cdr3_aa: CSAGSLNTGELFF; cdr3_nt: TGCAGTGCTGGCTCACTGAACACCGGGGAGCTGTTTTTT
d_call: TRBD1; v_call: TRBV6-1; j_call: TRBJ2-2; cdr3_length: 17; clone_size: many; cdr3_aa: CASSRDGGTGGTGELFF; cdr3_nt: TGTGCCAGCAGTCGCGACGGTGGGACAGGGGGCACCGGGGAGCTGTTTTTT
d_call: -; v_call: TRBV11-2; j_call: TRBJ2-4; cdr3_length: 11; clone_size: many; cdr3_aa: CASSPINIQYF; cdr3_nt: TGTGCCAGCAGCCCTATAAACATTCAGTACTTC
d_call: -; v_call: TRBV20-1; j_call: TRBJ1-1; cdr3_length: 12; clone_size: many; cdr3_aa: CSAPTGNTEAFF; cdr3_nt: TGCAGTGCCCCGACAGGGAACACTGAAGCTTTCTTT
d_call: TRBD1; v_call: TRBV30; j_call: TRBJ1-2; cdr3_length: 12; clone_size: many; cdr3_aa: CAWSPTGAGYTF; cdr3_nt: TGTGCCTGGAGTCCGACAGGGGCCGGCTACACCTTC
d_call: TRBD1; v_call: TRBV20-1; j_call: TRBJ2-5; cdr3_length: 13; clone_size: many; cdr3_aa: CSVRQGVSQTQYF; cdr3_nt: TGCAGTGTCAGACAGGGAGTATCTCAAACCCAGTACTTC
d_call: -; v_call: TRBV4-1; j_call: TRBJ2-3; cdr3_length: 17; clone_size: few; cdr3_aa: CASSQVGGPLITDTQYF; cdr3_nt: TGCGCCAGCAGCCAAGTCGGCGGGCCCCTTATCACAGATACGCAGTATTTT
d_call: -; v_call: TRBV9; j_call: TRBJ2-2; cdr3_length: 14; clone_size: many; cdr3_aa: CASSVRTFTGELFF; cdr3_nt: TGTGCCAGCAGCGTCCGAACATTCACCGGGGAGCTGTTTTTT
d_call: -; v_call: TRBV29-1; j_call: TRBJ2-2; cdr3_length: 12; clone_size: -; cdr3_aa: CSGRFNTGELFF; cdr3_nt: TGCAGCGGAAGGTTTAACACCGGGGAGCTGTTTTTT
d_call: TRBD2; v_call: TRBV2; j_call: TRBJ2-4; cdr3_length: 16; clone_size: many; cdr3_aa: CASTPFLSGVGNIQYF; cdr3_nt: TGTGCCAGCACCCCGTTTTTGAGCGGGGTGGGGAACATTCAGTACTTC
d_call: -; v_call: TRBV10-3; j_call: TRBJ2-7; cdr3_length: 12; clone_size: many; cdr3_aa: CAISASRYEQYF; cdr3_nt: TGTGCCATCAGTGCGTCACGGTACGAGCAGTACTTC
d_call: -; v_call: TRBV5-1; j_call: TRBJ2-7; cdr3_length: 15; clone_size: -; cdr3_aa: CASSLLGQTRGEQYF; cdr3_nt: TGCGCCAGCAGCTTACTAGGACAGACTCGTGGAGAGCAGTACTTC
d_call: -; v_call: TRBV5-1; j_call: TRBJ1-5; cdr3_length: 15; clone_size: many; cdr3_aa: CASSLGGSGNQPQHF; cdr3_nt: TGCGCCAGCAGCTTGGGAGGGTCGGGCAATCAGCCCCAGCATTTT
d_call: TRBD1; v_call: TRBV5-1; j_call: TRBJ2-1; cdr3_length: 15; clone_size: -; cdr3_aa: CASSLEGADYNEQFF; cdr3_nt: TGCGCCAGCAGCTTGGAGGGGGCCGACTACAATGAGCAGTTCTTC
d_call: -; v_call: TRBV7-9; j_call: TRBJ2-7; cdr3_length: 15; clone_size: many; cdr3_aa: CASSPLSSAGYEQYF; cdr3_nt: TGTGCCAGCAGCCCCCTCTCCTCCGCAGGCTACGAGCAGTACTTC
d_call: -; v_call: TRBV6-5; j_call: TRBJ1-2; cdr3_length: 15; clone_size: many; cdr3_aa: CASSTGSFSNYGYTF; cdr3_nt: TGTGCCAGCAGTACTGGGTCATTTTCTAACTATGGCTACACCTTC
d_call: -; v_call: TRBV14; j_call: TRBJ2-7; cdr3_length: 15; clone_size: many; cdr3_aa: CASSPPGFNLREQYF; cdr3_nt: TGTGCCAGCAGCCCCCCGGGATTTAACCTGCGGGAGCAGTACTTC
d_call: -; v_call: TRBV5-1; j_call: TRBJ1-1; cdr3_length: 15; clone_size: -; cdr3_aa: CASSRDGTMYTEAFF; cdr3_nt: TGCGCCAGCAGCCGGGACGGTACGATGTACACTGAAGCTTTCTTT
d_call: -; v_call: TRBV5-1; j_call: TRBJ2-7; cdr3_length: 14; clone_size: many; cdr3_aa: CASSLRGPPYEQYF; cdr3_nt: TGCGCCAGCAGCCTTAGGGGTCCGCCGTACGAGCAGTACTTC
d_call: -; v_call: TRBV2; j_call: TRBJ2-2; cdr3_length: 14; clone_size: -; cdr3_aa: CASKAAVNTGELFF; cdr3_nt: TGTGCCAGCAAGGCGGCAGTGAACACCGGGGAGCTGTTTTTT
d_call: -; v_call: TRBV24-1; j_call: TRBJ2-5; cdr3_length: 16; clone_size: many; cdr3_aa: CATSDLVWGTQETQYF; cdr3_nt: TGTGCCACCAGTGATTTGGTGTGGGGGACACAAGAGACCCAGTACTTC
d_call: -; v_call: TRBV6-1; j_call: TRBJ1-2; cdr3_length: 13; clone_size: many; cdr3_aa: CASSEFGRDGYTF; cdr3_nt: TGTGCCAGCAGCGAATTTGGGAGGGATGGCTACACCTTC
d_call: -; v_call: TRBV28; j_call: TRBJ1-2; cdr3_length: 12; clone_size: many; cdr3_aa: CASSRLTRGYTF; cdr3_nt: TGTGCCAGCAGTAGACTAACCCGGGGCTACACCTTC
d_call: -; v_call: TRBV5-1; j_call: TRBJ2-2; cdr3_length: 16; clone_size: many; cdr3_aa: CASSLYQGSGTGELFF; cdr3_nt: TGCGCCAGCAGCTTGTACCAGGGGTCGGGCACCGGGGAGCTGTTTTTT
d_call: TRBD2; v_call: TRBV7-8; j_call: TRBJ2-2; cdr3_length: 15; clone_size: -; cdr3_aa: CASSLWTSLTGELLF; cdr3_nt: TGTGCCAGCAGCTTATGGACTAGCCTCACCGGGGAGCTGCTTTTT
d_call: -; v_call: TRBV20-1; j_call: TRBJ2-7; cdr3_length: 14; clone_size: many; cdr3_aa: CSAISGTHSYEQYF; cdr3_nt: TGCAGTGCCATCTCCGGGACACACTCCTACGAGCAGTACTTC
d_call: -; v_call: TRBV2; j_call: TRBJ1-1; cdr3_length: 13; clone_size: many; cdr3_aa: CASSLEKNTEAFF; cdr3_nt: TGTGCCAGCAGTCTGGAGAAGAACACTGAAGCTTTCTTT